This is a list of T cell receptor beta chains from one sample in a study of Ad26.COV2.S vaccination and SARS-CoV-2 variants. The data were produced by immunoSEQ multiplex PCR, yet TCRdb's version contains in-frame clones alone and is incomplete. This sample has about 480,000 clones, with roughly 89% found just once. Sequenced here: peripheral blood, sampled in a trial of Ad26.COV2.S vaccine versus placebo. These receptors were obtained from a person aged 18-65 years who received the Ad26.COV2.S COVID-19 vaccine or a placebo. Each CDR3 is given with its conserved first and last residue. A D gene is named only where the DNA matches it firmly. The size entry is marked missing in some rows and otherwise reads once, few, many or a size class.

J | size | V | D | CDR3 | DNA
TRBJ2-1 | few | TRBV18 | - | CASSPLRDEQFF | TGTGCCAGCTCACCACTGCGCGACGAGCAGTTCTTC
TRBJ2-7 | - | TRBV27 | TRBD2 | CASRLAGPYEQYF | TGTGCCAGCCGACTAGCGGGGCCCTACGAGCAGTACTTC
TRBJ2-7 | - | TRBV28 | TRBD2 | CASKTAGVYEQYF | TGTGCCAGCAAAACGGCGGGAGTGTACGAGCAGTACTTC
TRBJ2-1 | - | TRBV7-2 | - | CASSLASLHEQFF | TGTGCCAGCAGCTTAGCTAGCCTGCATGAGCAGTTCTTC
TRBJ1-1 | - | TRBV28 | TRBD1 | CASSLWGTGGGEAFF | TGTGCCAGCAGTTTATGGGGGACAGGGGGCGGTGAAGCTTTCTTT
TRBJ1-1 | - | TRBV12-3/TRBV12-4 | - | CASSFGGRAEAFF | TGTGCCAGCAGTTTCGGGGGGCGAGCTGAAGCTTTCTTT
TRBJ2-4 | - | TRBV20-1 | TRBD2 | CSASLSAGNIQYF | TGCAGTGCTAGTTTGTCAGCGGGGAACATTCAGTACTTC
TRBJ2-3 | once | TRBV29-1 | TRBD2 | CSVDPHSGRTLSGTDTQYF | TGCAGCGTTGATCCTCATAGCGGGAGAACCCTAAGCGGCACAGATACGCAGTATTTT
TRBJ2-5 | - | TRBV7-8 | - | CASSPWAGQETQYF | TGTGCCAGCAGCCCCTGGGCAGGGCAGGAGACCCAGTACTTC
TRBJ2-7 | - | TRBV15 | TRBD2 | CATGGGPEQYF | TGTGCCACTGGCGGGGGGCCCGAGCAGTACTTC
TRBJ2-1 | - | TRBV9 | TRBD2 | CASSDSGTSNEQFF | TGTGCCAGCAGCGACTCCGGGACTAGCAATGAGCAGTTCTTC
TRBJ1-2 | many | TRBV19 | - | CASSISVYGYTF | TGTGCCAGTAGTATTTCAGTGTATGGCTACACCTTC
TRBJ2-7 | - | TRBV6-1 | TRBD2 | CASSDWLENSAGTSIYEQYF | TGTGCCAGCAGTGATTGGCTGGAGAATTCAGCCGGGACTAGCATCTACGAGCAGTACTTC
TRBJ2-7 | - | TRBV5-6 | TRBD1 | CASSMGQYEQYF | TGTGCCAGCAGCATGGGACAGTACGAGCAGTACTTC
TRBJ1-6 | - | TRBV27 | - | CASSSLGPLPSEGSPLHF | TGTGCCAGCAGTTCGCTCGGGCCGCTCCCCTCGGAGGGTTCACCCCTCCACTTT
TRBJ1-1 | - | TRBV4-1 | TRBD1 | CASSQRTGSTEAFF | TGCGCCAGCAGCCAACGGACAGGTTCGACTGAAGCTTTCTTT
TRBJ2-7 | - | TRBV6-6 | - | CASSYTPPNEQYF | TGTGCCAGCAGTTATACACCTCCCAACGAGCAGTACTTC
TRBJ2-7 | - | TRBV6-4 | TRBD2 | CASSSPPKRGGTSDHEQYF | TGTGCCAGCAGCTCCCCACCGAAACGAGGGGGGACTAGCGACCACGAGCAGTACTTC
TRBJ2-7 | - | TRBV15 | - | CATSSGDGTYEQYF | TGTGCCACCAGCAGCGGGGACGGAACCTACGAGCAGTACTTC
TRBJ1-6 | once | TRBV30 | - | CAWSAGRSKNSPLHF | TGTGCCTGGTCGGCGGGCAGATCGAAAAATTCACCCCTCCACTTT
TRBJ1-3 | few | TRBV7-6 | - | CASSPYSGNTIYF | TGTGCCAGCAGCCCTTACTCTGGAAACACCATATATTTT
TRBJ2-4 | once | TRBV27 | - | CASSRQGIGQNIQYF | TGTGCCAGCAGTCGGCAGGGGATTGGACAAAACATTCAGTACTTC
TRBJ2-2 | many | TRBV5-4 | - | CASSPTGRMDTGELFF | TGTGCCAGCTCCCCGACAGGCAGAATGGACACCGGGGAGCTGTTTTTT
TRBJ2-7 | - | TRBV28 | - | CASVGNSGVYEQYF | TGTGCCAGCGTGGGGAACTCTGGGGTTTACGAGCAGTACTTC
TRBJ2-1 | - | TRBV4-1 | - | CASSQDPALRGRLSSYNEQFF | TGCGCCAGCAGCCAAGATCCGGCCCTTCGAGGGCGGTTAAGCTCCTACAATGAGCAGTTCTTC
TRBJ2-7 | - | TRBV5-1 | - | CASSLQESYEQYF | TGCGCCAGCAGCTTGCAGGAATCCTACGAGCAGTACTTC
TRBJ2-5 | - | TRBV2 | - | CASSTGWGLETQYF | TGTGCCAGCAGTACAGGCTGGGGTCTAGAGACCCAGTACTTC
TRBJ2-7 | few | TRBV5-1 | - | CASSLAGAGAEQYF | TGCGCCAGCAGCTTGGCGGGCGCAGGTGCCGAGCAGTACTTC
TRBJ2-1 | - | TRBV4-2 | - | CASSQERGSAFNEQFF | TGTGCCAGCAGCCAAGAGAGGGGATCGGCTTTCAATGAGCAGTTCTTC
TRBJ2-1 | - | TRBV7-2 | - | CASSLARGTYNEQFF | TGTGCCAGCAGCTTAGCGCGCGGGACATACAATGAGCAGTTCTTC